The 7 T cell receptor beta chains below come from one sample, sequenced in a study of CD8+ T cells in alopecia areata. Treatment denoted: oral pan-JAK inhibitor, 5-10 mg twice daily. It was cDNA, reverse transcribed from extracted RNA, that served as the sequencing template. Repertoires were generated with immunoSEQ multiplex PCR, while TCRdb's copy carries only in-frame clones and drops some. The sample shows around 190,000 clones, approximately 61% of them seen only once. Specimen: CD4+ T cells sorted from blood, collected at week 24, from a patient treated with tofacitinib. Receptor source: a human donor with alopecia areata.

The chain couples TRBV7-9 to TRBJ2-7, with TRBD1 identical over 7 bases. J lost 2 bases, V lost 1 base, and 2 bases had no gene match. Per the germline V gene, CDR1 is SEHNR and CDR2 is FQNEAQ (reference sequence). The CDR3 has 14 amino acids. CDR3 sequence: CASSLEGQPYEQYF. As DNA, the CDR3 is TGTGCCAGCAGCTTAGAGGGACAGCCCTACGAGCAGTACTTC.

The chain joins TRBV29-1 to TRBJ2-1; 7 nucleotides align to TRBD2. This CDR3 region has 15 residues. Unmatched junction bases numbered 13, after V lost 2 bases and J lost 9 bases. Germline V gene lookup returns CDR1 SQVTM and CDR2 ANQGSEA. CDR3 in DNA: TGCAGCGTTGAAAACCTCTACGGCGGGGAGGGTGAGCAGTTCTTC. Translation: CSVENLYGGEGEQFF.

This clone was counted only a few times. The chain couples TRBV5-1 to TRBJ2-5, with a possible D match to TRBD2 (6 bases). The CDR3 has 16 residues. V was shortened by 0 bases and J by 2 bases, with 14 bases between the two germline ends. Germline CDR1 and CDR2: SGHRS and YFSETQ. The CDR3 reads CASSLGAAGTQETQYF. The CDR3 DNA follows: TGCGCCAGCAGCTTGGGGGCGGCGGGGACGCAAGAGACCCAGTACTTC.

The genes are TRBV7-3 and TRBJ1-2; D not certain. Germline values: CDR1 SGHTA, CDR2 FQGTGA. The V end was cut by 5 bases, the J end by 7 bases, with 14 bases between. CDR3 length: 13 amino acids. DNA for the CDR3: TGTGCCAGCAGCCCAAATTCCGGGCTTGGCTACACCTTC. Protein product: CASSPNSGLGYTF. Full variable domain (rest looked up from reference TRBV7-3 and TRBJ1-2): GAGVSQTPSNKVTEKGKYVELRCDPISGHTALYWYRQSLGQGPEFLIYFQGTGAADDSGLPNDRFFAVRPEGSVSTLKIQRTERGDSAVYLCASSPNSGLGYTFGSGTRLTVV.

The chain joins TRBV5-6 to TRBJ2-2; TRBD1 agrees at 8 bases. Looked up from germline, CDR1 is SGHDT and CDR2 is YYEEEE. The ends lost 6 bases at V and 2 bases at J; junction bases unmatched: 3. The CDR3 has 14 amino acids. This CDR3 reads CASTDRGNTGELFF. CDR3 nucleotides: TGTGCCAGCACCGACAGGGGAAACACCGGGGAGCTGTTTTTT.

The chain uses TRBV7-7 and TRBJ2-3, with TRBD2 identical over 10 bases. The CDR3 is 16 residues long. The V gene end was trimmed by 5 bases and the J gene end by 2 bases; junction bases not matched to a gene: 7. Germline assignment: CDR1 SSHAT and CDR2 FNYEAQ (reference sequence). CDR3 sequence reads: CASSPVAGGPTDTQYF. CDR3 sequence (DNA): TGTGCCAGCAGCCCCGTAGCGGGGGGACCCACAGATACGCAGTATTTT. The whole variable domain, filled in from reference TRBV7-7 and TRBJ2-3, reads GAGVSQSPRYKVTKRGQDVTLRCDPISSHATLYWYQQALGQGPEFLTYFNYEAQPDKSGLPSDRFSAERPEGSISTLTIQRTEQRDSAMYRCASSPVAGGPTDTQYFGPGTRLTVL.

This clone was seen a few times. This sequence joins TRBV4-1 and TRBJ2-1; TRBD2 matches at 10 bases. The CDR3 contains 16 residues. The V gene's germline CDR1 is MGHRA and CDR2 YSYEKL. Trimming took 0 bases from V and 4 from J; bases not matched to a gene: 3. CDR3 protein: CASSQEAGGIYNEQFF. In DNA form, the CDR3 reads TGCGCCAGCAGCCAAGAAGCGGGGGGGATTTACAATGAGCAGTTCTTC.